This is a list of T cell receptor beta chains from one sample in a study of blood T cell repertoires in COVID-19. TCRdb keeps only in-frame clones here, not all; method: immunoSEQ multiplex PCR. This sample has 100,000 or so clones, with 55% to 75% found just once. The sample comprised peripheral blood. These receptor sequences come from a woman of 80 years or more with acute or convalescent COVID-19. Both conserved end residues are part of each CDR3. A D gene is named only where the DNA matches it firmly. Clone size is given for some rows only: seen once, a few or many times, or a class if the clone is expanded.

J gene: TRBJ2-5
D gene: .
clone size: .
V gene: TRBV7-6
CDR3 protein: CASSLGWRGTVKETQYF
CDR3 DNA: TGTGCCAGCAGCTTAGGGTGGAGGGGGACAGTTAAAGAGACCCAGTACTTC

J gene: TRBJ1-5
D gene: .
clone size: few
V gene: TRBV16
CDR3 protein: CASSQSSVYSNQPQHF
CDR3 DNA: TGTGCCAGCAGCCAATCGTCCGTCTATAGCAATCAGCCCCAGCATTTT

J gene: TRBJ1-6
D gene: .
clone size: medium-sized
V gene: TRBV7-9
CDR3 protein: CASHAGAGSPLHF
CDR3 DNA: TGTGCCAGCCACGCGGGGGCGGGTTCACCCCTCCACTTT

J gene: TRBJ1-1
D gene: .
clone size: .
V gene: TRBV28
CDR3 protein: CASSRPPAVNTEAFF
CDR3 DNA: TGTGCCAGCAGTCGCCCGCCAGCGGTGAACACTGAAGCTTTCTTT

J gene: TRBJ1-6
D gene: .
clone size: once
V gene: TRBV6-2/TRBV6-3
CDR3 protein: CASSYSPGNSPLHF
CDR3 DNA: TGTGCCAGCAGTTACTCGCCGGGTAATTCACCCCTCCACTTT

J gene: TRBJ2-3
D gene: .
clone size: .
V gene: TRBV7-8
CDR3 protein: CASSGLAGSTDTQYF
CDR3 DNA: TGTGCCAGCAGCGGTCTTGCGGGGAGCACAGATACGCAGTATTTT

J gene: TRBJ2-7
D gene: .
clone size: .
V gene: TRBV6-6
CDR3 protein: CASSSSSYEQYF
CDR3 DNA: TGTGCCAGCAGTTCGAGCTCCTACGAGCAGTACTTC

J gene: TRBJ1-2
D gene: .
clone size: .
V gene: TRBV7-8
CDR3 protein: CASSFGSRGSYGYTF
CDR3 DNA: TGTGCCAGCAGCTTTGGGTCCAGAGGTTCCTATGGCTACACCTTC

J gene: TRBJ2-3
D gene: .
clone size: .
V gene: TRBV4-1
CDR3 protein: CASSQDWTTTDTQYF
CDR3 DNA: TGCGCCAGCAGCCAAGATTGGACTACCACAGATACGCAGTATTTT

J gene: TRBJ1-5
D gene: TRBD1
clone size: few
V gene: TRBV12-3/TRBV12-4
CDR3 protein: CASRGTGDQPQHF
CDR3 DNA: TGTGCCAGCAGGGGGACAGGGGATCAGCCCCAGCATTTT

J gene: TRBJ1-1
D gene: .
clone size: .
V gene: TRBV7-9
CDR3 protein: CASSLGTSSLTEAFF
CDR3 DNA: TGTGCCAGCAGCTTAGGGACTAGCAGTCTCACTGAAGCTTTCTTT

J gene: TRBJ2-2
D gene: .
clone size: .
V gene: TRBV1
CDR3 protein: CTSSLRTGAEHSANTGELFF
CDR3 DNA: TGCACCAGCAGCCTCCGGACAGGGGCGGAACATAGCGCGAACACCGGGGAGCTGTTTTTT

J gene: TRBJ1-2
D gene: .
clone size: .
V gene: TRBV7-2
CDR3 protein: CASSFQGPYGYTF
CDR3 DNA: TGTGCCAGCAGCTTTCAGGGTCCCTATGGCTACACCTTC

J gene: TRBJ1-2
D gene: .
clone size: .
V gene: TRBV6-5
CDR3 protein: CASSYSRGLNYGYTF
CDR3 DNA: TGTGCCAGCAGTTACTCGAGGGGACTTAACTATGGCTACACCTTC

J gene: TRBJ1-1
D gene: TRBD1
clone size: .
V gene: TRBV6-5
CDR3 protein: CASTNTGTAREAFF
CDR3 DNA: TGTGCCAGCACTAACACCGGGACAGCGCGCGAAGCTTTCTTT

J gene: TRBJ1-5
D gene: TRBD1
clone size: few
V gene: TRBV6-5
CDR3 protein: CASSSTGEGQPQHF
CDR3 DNA: TGTGCCAGCAGTTCGACAGGGGAGGGTCAGCCCCAGCATTTT

J gene: TRBJ2-1
D gene: .
clone size: .
V gene: TRBV19
CDR3 protein: CASSPQGQVNEQFF
CDR3 DNA: TGTGCCAGTAGTCCCCAGGGGCAGGTTAATGAGCAGTTCTTC

J gene: TRBJ1-2
D gene: .
clone size: .
V gene: TRBV14
CDR3 protein: CARDWVYGYTF
CDR3 DNA: TGTGCCAGGGACTGGGTCTATGGCTACACCTTC

J gene: TRBJ2-5
D gene: .
clone size: .
V gene: TRBV27
CDR3 protein: CASSVQGRGDETQYF
CDR3 DNA: TGTGCCAGCAGTGTACAGGGACGGGGTGATGAGACCCAGTACTTC

J gene: TRBJ2-2
D gene: .
clone size: .
V gene: TRBV10-3
CDR3 protein: CATNTPINTGELFF
CDR3 DNA: TGTGCCACGAATACCCCTATAAACACCGGGGAGCTGTTTTTT

J gene: TRBJ2-7
D gene: .
clone size: .
V gene: TRBV7-2
CDR3 protein: CASSLAPTGTWEQYF
CDR3 DNA: TGTGCCAGCAGCTTAGCCCCAACCGGGACATGGGAGCAGTACTTC

J gene: TRBJ2-5
D gene: .
clone size: .
V gene: TRBV7-6
CDR3 protein: CASSLRGGYGETQYF
CDR3 DNA: TGTGCCAGCAGCTTAAGGGGCGGTTACGGAGAGACCCAGTACTTC

J gene: TRBJ1-1
D gene: .
clone size: .
V gene: TRBV28
CDR3 protein: CASSLLQYEAFF
CDR3 DNA: TGTGCCAGCAGTTTACTACAGTATGAAGCTTTCTTT

J gene: TRBJ1-5
D gene: TRBD1
clone size: .
V gene: TRBV19
CDR3 protein: CASSTIHYKAVTLWGQGINQPQHF
CDR3 DNA: TGTGCCAGTAGTACGATCCATTACAAAGCTGTAACATTGTGGGGACAGGGGATCAATCAGCCCCAGCATTTT

J gene: TRBJ1-5
D gene: .
clone size: .
V gene: TRBV6-6
CDR3 protein: CASSRRTANYQPQHF
CDR3 DNA: TGTGCCAGCAGTCGACGGACAGCAAACTATCAGCCCCAGCATTTT

J gene: TRBJ2-5
D gene: TRBD2
clone size: .
V gene: TRBV6-5
CDR3 protein: CASTTTSGGGETQYF
CDR3 DNA: TGTGCCAGCACTACGACTAGCGGGGGAGGAGAGACCCAGTACTTC

J gene: TRBJ2-7
D gene: .
clone size: .
V gene: TRBV5-1
CDR3 protein: CASSLGDSPLIHEQYF
CDR3 DNA: TGCGCCAGCAGCTTGGGAGACAGCCCCCTTATCCACGAGCAGTACTTC

J gene: TRBJ1-2
D gene: .
clone size: .
V gene: TRBV29-1
CDR3 protein: CSVRWYAGWFGYTF
CDR3 DNA: TGCAGCGTTAGATGGTACGCGGGTTGGTTCGGCTACACCTTC

J gene: TRBJ1-4
D gene: TRBD1
clone size: .
V gene: TRBV3-1/TRBV3-2
CDR3 protein: CASQFTDRGDEKLFF
CDR3 DNA: TGTGCCAGCCAGTTTACGGACAGGGGGGACGAAAAACTGTTTTTT

J gene: TRBJ2-3
D gene: TRBD2
clone size: .
V gene: TRBV7-9
CDR3 protein: CASSRTSGGIADTQYF
CDR3 DNA: TGTGCCAGCAGCAGGACTAGCGGGGGGATCGCAGATACGCAGTATTTT

J gene: TRBJ1-3
D gene: .
clone size: .
V gene: TRBV4-2
CDR3 protein: CASSPPGAGVYTIYF
CDR3 DNA: TGTGCCAGCAGCCCCCCAGGGGCAGGGGTTTACACCATATATTTT

J gene: TRBJ2-7
D gene: TRBD1
clone size: .
V gene: TRBV5-4
CDR3 protein: CASSPDRFYSYEQYF
CDR3 DNA: TGTGCCAGCAGCCCGGACAGGTTTTACTCCTACGAGCAGTACTTC

J gene: TRBJ2-2
D gene: TRBD1
clone size: .
V gene: TRBV19
CDR3 protein: CASRGGTGLNTGELFF
CDR3 DNA: TGTGCCAGTAGGGGGGGGACAGGGCTGAACACCGGGGAGCTGTTTTTT

J gene: TRBJ1-2
D gene: TRBD1
clone size: .
V gene: TRBV5-4
CDR3 protein: CASRLGQGVIGYTF
CDR3 DNA: TGTGCCAGCAGACTTGGACAGGGGGTAATTGGCTACACCTTC

J gene: TRBJ2-5
D gene: .
clone size: few
V gene: TRBV15
CDR3 protein: CATSQGLQETQYF
CDR3 DNA: TGTGCCACCTCCCAGGGTCTCCAAGAGACCCAGTACTTC

J gene: TRBJ2-1
D gene: TRBD2
clone size: .
V gene: TRBV5-6
CDR3 protein: CASSLLGDYSYNEQFF
CDR3 DNA: TGTGCCAGCAGCTTATTGGGGGACTACTCCTACAATGAGCAGTTCTTC

J gene: TRBJ1-2
D gene: .
clone size: .
V gene: TRBV7-2
CDR3 protein: CASSFWQGHGYTF
CDR3 DNA: TGTGCCAGCAGCTTCTGGCAGGGGCATGGCTACACCTTC

J gene: TRBJ1-2
D gene: TRBD1
clone size: few
V gene: TRBV9
CDR3 protein: CASSPRDRGYGYTF
CDR3 DNA: TGTGCCAGCAGCCCCAGGGACAGGGGCTATGGCTACACCTTC

J gene: TRBJ1-4
D gene: .
clone size: .
V gene: TRBV6-1
CDR3 protein: CASRASEKLFF
CDR3 DNA: TGTGCCAGCAGGGCTAGTGAAAAACTGTTTTTT

J gene: TRBJ1-6
D gene: .
clone size: few
V gene: TRBV7-2
CDR3 protein: CASSSQTDSRSPLHF
CDR3 DNA: TGTGCCAGCAGCTCACAGACAGATTCTCGGTCACCCCTCCACTTT

J gene: TRBJ1-5
D gene: .
clone size: few
V gene: TRBV6-5
CDR3 protein: CASTRNPTDQPQHF
CDR3 DNA: TGTGCCAGCACCCGCAATCCTACCGATCAGCCCCAGCATTTT

J gene: TRBJ1-1
D gene: TRBD1
clone size: many
V gene: TRBV30
CDR3 protein: CAWKTPGLQGVNTEAFF
CDR3 DNA: TGTGCCTGGAAAACTCCAGGATTACAGGGGGTTAACACTGAAGCTTTCTTT

J gene: TRBJ1-1
D gene: TRBD1
clone size: .
V gene: TRBV3-1/TRBV3-2
CDR3 protein: CASSQPGTGWTEAFF
CDR3 DNA: TGTGCCAGCAGCCAACCCGGGACAGGATGGACTGAAGCTTTCTTT

J gene: TRBJ2-7
D gene: TRBD1
clone size: many
V gene: TRBV6-6
CDR3 protein: CASSQRQGTYEQYF
CDR3 DNA: TGTGCCAGCAGTCAACGACAGGGGACCTACGAGCAGTACTTC

J gene: TRBJ1-2
D gene: TRBD1
clone size: .
V gene: TRBV6-1
CDR3 protein: CASRGTGGAYYGYTF
CDR3 DNA: TGTGCCAGCAGGGGGACAGGGGGCGCCTACTATGGCTACACCTTC

J gene: TRBJ2-5
D gene: .
clone size: few
V gene: TRBV7-2
CDR3 protein: CASSGSGSQETQYF
CDR3 DNA: TGTGCCAGCAGTGGAAGCGGGTCCCAAGAGACCCAGTACTTC

J gene: TRBJ1-1
D gene: TRBD1
clone size: .
V gene: TRBV2
CDR3 protein: CASSSDRGEAEAFF
CDR3 DNA: TGTGCCAGCAGTTCAGACAGGGGGGAGGCTGAAGCTTTCTTT

J gene: TRBJ1-4
D gene: .
clone size: .
V gene: TRBV5-8
CDR3 protein: CASSSPQSTNEKLFF
CDR3 DNA: TGTGCCAGCAGCTCCCCACAATCAACTAATGAAAAACTGTTTTTT

J gene: TRBJ2-3
D gene: .
clone size: once
V gene: TRBV11-3
CDR3 protein: CASSLDGGLGDTQYF
CDR3 DNA: TGTGCCAGCAGCTTAGACGGGGGTCTGGGGGATACGCAGTATTTT

J gene: TRBJ1-5
D gene: .
clone size: .
V gene: TRBV27
CDR3 protein: CASRKDRAGVNQPQHF
CDR3 DNA: TGTGCCAGCAGAAAGGACAGAGCTGGGGTAAATCAGCCCCAGCATTTT

J gene: TRBJ1-1
D gene: .
clone size: few
V gene: TRBV18
CDR3 protein: CASSPPVNTEAFF
CDR3 DNA: TGTGCCAGCTCACCACCCGTGAACACTGAAGCTTTCTTT

J gene: TRBJ2-1
D gene: .
clone size: few
V gene: TRBV2
CDR3 protein: CASTPYYNEQFF
CDR3 DNA: TGTGCCAGCACACCCTATTACAATGAGCAGTTCTTC

J gene: TRBJ2-1
D gene: TRBD1
clone size: .
V gene: TRBV4-3
CDR3 protein: CASSQGGGFTGGPHNEQFF
CDR3 DNA: TGCGCCAGCAGCCAAGGAGGGGGATTTACAGGGGGCCCCCACAATGAGCAGTTCTTC

J gene: TRBJ1-2
D gene: .
clone size: .
V gene: TRBV7-9
CDR3 protein: CASSRQAYGYTF
CDR3 DNA: TGTGCCAGCAGCCGACAGGCGTATGGCTACACCTTC